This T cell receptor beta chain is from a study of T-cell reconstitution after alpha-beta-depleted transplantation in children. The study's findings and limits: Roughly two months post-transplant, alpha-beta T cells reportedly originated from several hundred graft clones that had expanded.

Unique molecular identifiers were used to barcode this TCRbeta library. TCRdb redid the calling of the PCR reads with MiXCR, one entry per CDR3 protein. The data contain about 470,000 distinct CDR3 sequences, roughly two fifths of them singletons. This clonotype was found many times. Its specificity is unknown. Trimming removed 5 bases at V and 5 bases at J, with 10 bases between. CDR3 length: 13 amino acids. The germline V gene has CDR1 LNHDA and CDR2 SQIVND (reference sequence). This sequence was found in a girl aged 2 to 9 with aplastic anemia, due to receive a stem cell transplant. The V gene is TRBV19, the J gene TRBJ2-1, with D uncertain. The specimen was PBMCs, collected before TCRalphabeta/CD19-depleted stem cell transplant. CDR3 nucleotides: TGTGCCAGTAGTCCCCAGGCCGACAATGAGCAGTTCTTC. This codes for CASSPQADNEQFF.